The text below deals with one TCR beta chain. The antigen remains undetermined. Per germline, CDR1 LNHNV and CDR2 YYDKDF (reference sequence). This CDR3 is built from 15 residues. Trimming removed 4 bases from V and 8 bases from J, with 15 bases in between. All patients relapsed after autologous stem cell transplantation, and brentuximab vedotin exposure varied. This specimen comes from a study of PD-1 blockade in classical Hodgkin lymphoma. Study findings and constraints: Healthy donors reportedly exceeded newly diagnosed patients in baseline TCR diversity.

Sequencing was performed with immunoSEQ multiplex PCR; in TCRdb, only in-frame clones are kept and a portion is missing. The sample yields 50,000 to 85,000 clones, 70% to 75% seen once. This sequence originates from a human donor with classical Hodgkin lymphoma. This material consisted of peripheral blood mononuclear cells (PBMCs), taken before the second cycle of nivolumab. The J gene is TRBJ1-6, the V gene TRBV15; possibly TRBD1 for D (5 bases). The CDR3, as DNA: TGTGCCACCAGCATCGCCGGGACGGGACATTCACCCCTCCACTTT. It specifies CATSIAGTGHSPLHF.